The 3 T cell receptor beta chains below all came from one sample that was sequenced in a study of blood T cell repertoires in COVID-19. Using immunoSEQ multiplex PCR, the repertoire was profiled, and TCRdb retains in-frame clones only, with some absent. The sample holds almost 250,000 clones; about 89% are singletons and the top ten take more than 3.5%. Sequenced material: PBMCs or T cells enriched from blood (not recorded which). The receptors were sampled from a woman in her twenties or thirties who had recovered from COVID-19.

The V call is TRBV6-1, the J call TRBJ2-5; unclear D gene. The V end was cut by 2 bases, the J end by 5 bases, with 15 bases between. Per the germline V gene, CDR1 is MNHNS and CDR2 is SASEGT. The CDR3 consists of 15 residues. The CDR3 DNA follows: TGTGCCAGCAGTGAACTCCCCCTAGTCGCGGAGACCCAGTACTTC. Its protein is CASSELPLVAETQYF.

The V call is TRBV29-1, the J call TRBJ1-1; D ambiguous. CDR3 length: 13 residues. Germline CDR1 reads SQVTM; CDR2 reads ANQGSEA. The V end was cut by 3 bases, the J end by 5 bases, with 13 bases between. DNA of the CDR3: TGCAGCGTTGAGGTAACAGCGGAGACTGAAGCTTTCTTT. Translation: CSVEVTAETEAFF.

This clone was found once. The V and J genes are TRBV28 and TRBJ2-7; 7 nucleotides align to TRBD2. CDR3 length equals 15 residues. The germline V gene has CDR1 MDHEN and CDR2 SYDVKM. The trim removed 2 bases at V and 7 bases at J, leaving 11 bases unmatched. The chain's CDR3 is CASSLPVGGASEQYF. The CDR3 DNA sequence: TGTGCCAGCAGTTTACCTGTGGGAGGGGCTTCGGAGCAGTACTTC.